Detailed here is one TCR beta chain. This entry is derived from a study of blood T cell repertoires in COVID-19. Overall study context: The samples span acute and convalescent COVID-19 from the United States, Italy and Spain. The analysed material was cDNA or gDNA that came from T cells, B-cell-depleted T cells, or PBMCs.

As originally analysed: Nucleated cell counts were estimated from reference gene primer amplification. The repertoire was sequenced with immunoSEQ multiplex PCR; TCRdb's copy has only in-frame clones and lacks some. For V, J and clone size, that table is used; D and trimming come from the DNA. The table records hundreds of thousands of clones, 88% of them present only once. The V gene end was trimmed by 7 bases and the J gene end by 3 bases; junction bases not matched to a gene: 22. CDR3 length equals 20 residues. Germline lookup yields CDR1 MDHEN and CDR2 SYDVKM. The TCR was taken from a human donor in a cohort sampled during active COVID-19. The sequenced sample consisted of peripheral blood. The chain couples TRBV28 to TRBJ2-7; 12 bases align to TRBD2. For the CDR3, the DNA is TGTGCCAGCACCTCCCCACGGGGACTAGCGGGTTTCCAAGGGTTCTACGAGCAGTACTTC. Protein sequence: CASTSPRGLAGFQGFYEQYF.